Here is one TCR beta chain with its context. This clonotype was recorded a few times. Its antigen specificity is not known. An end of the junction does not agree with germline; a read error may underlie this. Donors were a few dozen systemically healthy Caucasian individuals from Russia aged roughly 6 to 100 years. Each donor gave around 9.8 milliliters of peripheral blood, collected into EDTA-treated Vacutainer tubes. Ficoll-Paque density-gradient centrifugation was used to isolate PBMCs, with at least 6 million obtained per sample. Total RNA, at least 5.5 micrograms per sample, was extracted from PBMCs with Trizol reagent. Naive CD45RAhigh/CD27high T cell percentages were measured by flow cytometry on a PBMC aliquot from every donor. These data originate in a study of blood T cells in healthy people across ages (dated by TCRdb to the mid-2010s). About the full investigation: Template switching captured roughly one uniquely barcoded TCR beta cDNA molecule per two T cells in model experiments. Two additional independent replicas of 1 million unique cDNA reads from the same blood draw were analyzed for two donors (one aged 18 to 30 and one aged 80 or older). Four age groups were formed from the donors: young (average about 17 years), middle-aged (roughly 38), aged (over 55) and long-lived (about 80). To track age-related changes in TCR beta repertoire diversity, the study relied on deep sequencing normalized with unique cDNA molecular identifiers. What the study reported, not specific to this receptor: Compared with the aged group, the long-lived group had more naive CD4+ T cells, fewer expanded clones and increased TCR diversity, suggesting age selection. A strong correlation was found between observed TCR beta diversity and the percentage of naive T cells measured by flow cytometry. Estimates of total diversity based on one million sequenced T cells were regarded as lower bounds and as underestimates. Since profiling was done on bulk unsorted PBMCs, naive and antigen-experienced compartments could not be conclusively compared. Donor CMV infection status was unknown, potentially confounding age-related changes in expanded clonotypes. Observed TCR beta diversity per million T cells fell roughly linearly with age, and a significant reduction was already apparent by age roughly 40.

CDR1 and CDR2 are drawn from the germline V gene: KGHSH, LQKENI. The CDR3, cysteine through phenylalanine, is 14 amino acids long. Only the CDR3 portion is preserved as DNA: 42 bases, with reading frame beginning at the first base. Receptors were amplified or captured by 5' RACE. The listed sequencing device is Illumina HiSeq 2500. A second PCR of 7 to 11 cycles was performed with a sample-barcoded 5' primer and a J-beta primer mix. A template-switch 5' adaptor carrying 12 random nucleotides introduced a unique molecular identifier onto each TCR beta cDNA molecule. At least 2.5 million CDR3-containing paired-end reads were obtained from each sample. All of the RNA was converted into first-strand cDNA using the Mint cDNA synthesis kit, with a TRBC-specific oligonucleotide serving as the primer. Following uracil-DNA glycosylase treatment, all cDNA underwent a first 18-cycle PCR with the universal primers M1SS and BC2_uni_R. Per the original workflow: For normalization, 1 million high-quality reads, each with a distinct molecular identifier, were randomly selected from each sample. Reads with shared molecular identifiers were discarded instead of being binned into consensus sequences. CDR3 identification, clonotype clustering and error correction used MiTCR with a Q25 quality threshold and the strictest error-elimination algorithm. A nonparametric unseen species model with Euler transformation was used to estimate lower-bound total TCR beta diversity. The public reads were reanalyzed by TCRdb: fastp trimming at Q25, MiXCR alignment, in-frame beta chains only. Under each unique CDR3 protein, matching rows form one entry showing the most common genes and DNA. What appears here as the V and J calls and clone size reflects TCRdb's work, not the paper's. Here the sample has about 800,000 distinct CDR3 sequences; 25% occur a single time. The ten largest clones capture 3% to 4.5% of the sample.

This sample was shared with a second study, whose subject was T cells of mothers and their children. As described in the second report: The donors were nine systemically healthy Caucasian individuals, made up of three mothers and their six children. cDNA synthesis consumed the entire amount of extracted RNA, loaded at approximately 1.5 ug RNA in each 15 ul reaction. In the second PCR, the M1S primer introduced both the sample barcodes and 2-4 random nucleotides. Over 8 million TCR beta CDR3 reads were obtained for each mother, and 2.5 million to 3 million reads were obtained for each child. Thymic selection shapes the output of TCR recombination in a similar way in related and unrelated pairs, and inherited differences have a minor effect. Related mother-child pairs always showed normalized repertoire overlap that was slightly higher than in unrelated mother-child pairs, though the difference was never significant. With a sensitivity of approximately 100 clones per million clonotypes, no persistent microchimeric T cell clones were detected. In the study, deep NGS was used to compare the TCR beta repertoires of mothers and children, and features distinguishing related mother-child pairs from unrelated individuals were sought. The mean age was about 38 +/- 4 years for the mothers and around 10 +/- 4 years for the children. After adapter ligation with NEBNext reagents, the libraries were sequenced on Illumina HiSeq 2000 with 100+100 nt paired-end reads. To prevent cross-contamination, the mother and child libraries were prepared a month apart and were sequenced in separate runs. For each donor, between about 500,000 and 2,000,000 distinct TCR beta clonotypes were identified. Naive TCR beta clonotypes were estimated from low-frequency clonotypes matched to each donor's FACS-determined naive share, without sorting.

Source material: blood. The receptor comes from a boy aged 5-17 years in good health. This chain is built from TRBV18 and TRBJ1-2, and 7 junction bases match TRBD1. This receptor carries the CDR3 CANSPPVDRRGYTF. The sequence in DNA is TGTGCCAACTCACCACCCGTGGACAGGAGAGGCTACACCTTC.